Listed here are 27 T cell receptor beta chains from one sample, sequenced in a study of T-cell memory formation after mild COVID-19. A single record per CDR3 protein comes from TCRdb applying MiXCR to the 5' RACE reads. Of hundreds of thousands of distinct CDR3 sequences listed, around a sixth were seen once; the top ten hold about 22%. The sequenced sample consisted of PBMCs or a T cell subset sorted from them (not recorded which). Every receptor here comes from a man between 18 and 35 years old who had mild COVID-19 (a few samples of this study predate the infection). Cell type and time point are not known.

This clonotype was detected only a few times. The chain employs TRBV7-2 and TRBJ2-5, with unresolved D. The CDR3 contains 14 residues. V dropped 6 bases and J dropped 2 bases, with 13 bases sitting between them. The V gene's germline CDR1 is SGHTA and CDR2 FQGNSA. CDR3 sequence reads: CASRPTAVQETQYF. For the CDR3, the DNA is TGTGCCAGCAGGCCAACTGCTGTGCAAGAGACCCAGTACTTC.

The chain joins TRBV11-2 to TRBJ2-5, with D tentatively TRBD1 (6 bases). The CDR3 spans 16 residues. Germline CDR1 SGHAT, CDR2 FQNNGV. Between the trimmed V and J ends, which lost 5 bases and 1 base, there was a span of 17 bases. This CDR3 reads CASSLYWTETQETQYF. The CDR3 DNA is TGTGCCAGCAGCCTCTACTGGACAGAAACCCAAGAGACCCAGTACTTC.

This clonotype was detected a few times. This chain uses TRBV3-1 with TRBJ2-5; D gene unclear. This CDR3 is built from 14 residues. The germline CDR1 and CDR2 sequences are LGHDT and YNNKEL (reference sequence). The V and J ends lost 2 bases and 3 bases respectively, with 10 bases between them. Here the CDR3 reads CASSQYSVKETQYF. The CDR3 DNA follows: TGTGCCAGCAGCCAATACAGCGTCAAAGAGACCCAGTACTTC.

The V call is TRBV5-1, the J call TRBJ1-2, with TRBD1 matching 7 bases. Germline loops: CDR1 SGHRS, CDR2 YFSETQ. There are 14 residues in the CDR3. J lost 7 bases, V lost 3 bases, and 9 bases had no gene match. The CDR3 region has the DNA TGCGCCAGCAGCTCGGATACCAGGGGGTTTGGCTACACCTTC. Amino acids: CASSSDTRGFGYTF. The variable domain in full, completed from reference TRBV5-1 and TRBJ1-2, reads KAGVTQTPRYLIKTRGQQVTLSCSPISGHRSVSWYQQTPGQGLQFLFEYFSETQRNKGNFPGRFSGRQFSNSRSEMNVSTLELGDSALYLCASSSDTRGFGYTFGSGTRLTVV.

This clonotype was seen many times. The rearrangement joins TRBV12-3 or TRBV12-4 to TRBJ2-2; 8 bases are a match to TRBD1. V dropped 5 bases and J dropped 6; count of bases not matched to a gene: 2. The CDR3 is 13 residues long. The CDR3 DNA is TGTGCCAGCAGTCTGACAGGGGCCGGGGAGCTGTTTTTT. This gives the protein CASSLTGAGELFF.

This clonotype came up a few times. The chain uses TRBV9 and TRBJ1-2; D not certain. The germline gives CDR1 SGDLS, CDR2 YYNGEE. CDR3 size: 14 residues. The V and J ends lost 0 bases and 4 bases respectively, with 10 bases between them. CDR3 amino acids: CASSVVESGYGYTF. In DNA form, the CDR3 reads TGTGCCAGCAGCGTAGTTGAGTCCGGCTATGGCTACACCTTC.

This clonotype turned up a few times. This chain links TRBV20-1 with TRBJ2-3, with 7 bases matching TRBD2. In germline, CDR1 is DFQATT, CDR2 SNEGSKA (reference sequence). V shed 6 bases and J 4 bases; nucleotides not matched to a gene: 13. This CDR3 comprises 15 residues. CDR3 DNA: TGCAGTGCCCCCACCCCTCGGGGGGAGGCAGATACGCAGTATTTT. Its translation is CSAPTPRGEADTQYF.

The chain joins TRBV5-1 to TRBJ2-2; no firm D call. Germline V gene sequence: CDR1 SGHRS, CDR2 YFSETQ. CDR3 length equals 15 residues. V was cut by 1 base and J by 1 base, with 8 bases left in between. The CDR3 spells CASSLQPMNTGELFF. The CDR3 DNA is TGCGCCAGCAGCTTGCAGCCGATGAACACCGGGGAGCTGTTTTTT.

In its sample, this clonotype was seen a few times. This chain uses TRBV12-3 or TRBV12-4 with TRBJ2-1; D is possibly TRBD2 (7 bases). This CDR3 comprises 15 residues. V was pared by 3 bases and J by 7 bases, with 16 bases between. The CDR3 region is CASSLGGAGSNEQFF. DNA of the CDR3: TGTGCCAGCAGTTTGGGGGGGGCTGGTTCAAATGAGCAGTTCTTC.

The V gene is TRBV7-2, the J gene TRBJ1-3, with D possibly TRBD1 on 6 matching bases. Germline V CDR1 and CDR2: SGHTA, FQGNSA. Trimming shortened V by 6 bases and J by 0 bases, and 12 bases separated the two germline ends. This CDR3 has 15 amino acids. CDR3 in DNA: TGTGCCAGCAGGGGGGCGGGGAGCTCTGGAAACACCATATATTTT. Its protein is CASRGAGSSGNTIYF.

This clonotype showed up just a few times. The J gene is TRBJ2-3, the V gene TRBV11-2; 9 bases are a match to TRBD2. The CDR3 covers 14 residues. The V and J ends lost 1 base and 7 bases, in that order; junction bases with no gene match: 3. Germline lookup yields CDR1 SGHAT and CDR2 FQNNGV. DNA for the CDR3: TGTGCCAGCAGCTTAGGCGGGACTAGCTATACGCAGTATTTT. It is translated as CASSLGGTSYTQYF.

This clonotype was seen repeatedly, ten times or more. This chain joins TRBV7-2 and TRBJ2-1; no definite D call. CDR1 and CDR2 (germline): SGHTA, FQGNSA. The CDR3 runs 12 residues. V lost 0 bases to trimming and J lost 10 bases, with 7 bases between them. In DNA form, the CDR3 reads TGTGCCAGCAGCTTAGCGGGCCGGGAGCAGTTCTTC. This sequence encodes CASSLAGREQFF.

The rearrangement uses TRBV28 and TRBJ2-2; tentatively, D is TRBD1 or TRBD2 (6 bases each). The CDR3 loop spans 15 amino acids. Trimming stripped 6 bases from V and 4 bases from J, with 15 bases between. Germline-derived CDR1 and CDR2 are MDHEN and SYDVKM. This CDR3 is CASRFGGPGTGELFF. In DNA, the CDR3 is TGTGCCAGCAGGTTCGGGGGCCCGGGCACCGGGGAGCTGTTTTTT. Variable domain in full (rest from reference TRBV28 and TRBJ2-2): DVKVTQSSRYLVKRTGEKVFLECVQDMDHENMFWYRQDPGLGLRLIYFSYDVKMKEKGDIPEGYSVSREKKERFSLILESASTNQTSMYLCASRFGGPGTGELFFGEGSRLTVL.

In its sample, this clonotype was seen a few times. The V gene is TRBV4-1, the J gene TRBJ1-2, with D unresolved. The CDR3 length is 14 residues. Per germline, CDR1 MGHRA and CDR2 YSYEKL. V lost 4 bases, J lost 7 bases, and 16 bases lay in between. CDR3 sequence (DNA): TGCGCCAGCAGCCTGACCACCGAAGCTAGTGGCTACACCTTC. The encoded protein is CASSLTTEASGYTF.

The gene calls are TRBV7-6 and TRBJ1-5; D remains ambiguous. CDR3 length: 12 residues. Per the germline V gene, CDR1 is SGHVS and CDR2 is FNYEAQ. V lost 6 bases to trimming and J lost 5 bases, with 8 bases between them. CDR3 region: CASSRRDQPQHF. The CDR3 DNA reads as TGTGCCAGCAGTCGGAGGGATCAGCCCCAGCATTTT.

This clonotype was detected only a few times. The rearrangement joins TRBV12-3 or TRBV12-4 to TRBJ1-2; 8 bases match TRBD1. The CDR3 totals 13 residues. J lost 8 bases, V lost 3 bases, and 5 bases had no gene match. The CDR3 DNA reads TGTGCCAGCAGTTTCGGACAGGGTGAAGGCTACACCTTC. This translates into CASSFGQGEGYTF.

This clonotype was seen at least ten times. This CDR3 reads CASGHQPQHF. The DNA of the CDR3 is TGTGCCAGCGGCCATCAGCCCCAGCATTTT. The chain carries TRBV6-2 or TRBV6-3 and TRBJ1-5; D remains unclear. Germline CDR1 is MNHEY and CDR2 is SVGEGT. Trimming removed 8 bases at V and 5 bases at J, with 4 bases between. CDR3 length equals 10 residues.

The gene calls are TRBV27 and TRBJ1-1, with unresolved D. The CDR3 is made up of 13 amino acids. Germline V lookup: CDR1 MNHEY, CDR2 SMNVEV (reference sequence). Trimming removed 2 bases at V and 4 bases at J, with 8 bases between. The DNA of the CDR3 is TGTGCCAGCAGTTTACGGGAGGTCACTGAAGCTTTCTTT. Its translation is CASSLREVTEAFF.

This clonotype occurred a few times. The rearrangement uses TRBV9 and TRBJ2-5, with D possibly being TRBD1 (6 bases). The CDR3 covers 15 residues. CDR1 is SGDLS, CDR2 YYNGEE, per germline. V dropped 4 bases and J dropped 5 bases, with 18 bases sitting between them. CDR3 in DNA: TGTGCCAGCAGCAAAGGACAGACGGGGACGGAGACCCAGTACTTC. Encoded protein: CASSKGQTGTETQYF.

Regarding this clonotype: A junction end diverges from the germline sequence, so it may reflect a read error. The gene calls are TRBV20-1 and TRBJ1-2; D not resolved. The germline CDR1 and CDR2 sequences are DFQATT and SNEGSKA (reference sequence). The length of the CDR3 is 11 residues. Here the CDR3 DNA reads TGCAGTGCTAGATTGCTCCGGGGTGCGGCCTTC. It is translated as CSARLLRGAAF.

The chain uses TRBV4-2 and TRBJ2-1; the D is unclear. This CDR3 region has 14 residues. In germline, CDR1 is LGHNA, CDR2 YNFKEQ. Trimming shortened V by 0 bases and J by 7 bases, and 10 bases separated the two germline ends. CDR3 DNA sequence: TGTGCCAGCAGCCAAGACGATTCTAGGAATGAGCAGTTCTTC. Its translation: CASSQDDSRNEQFF.

The chain combines TRBV7-8 with TRBJ2-5; weak D call: TRBD1 (6 bases). Trimming cost V 5 bases and J 5 bases, with 18 bases left between them. The germline CDR1 and CDR2 sequences are SGHVS and FQNEAQ. CDR3 length: 15 residues. CDR3 nucleotide sequence: TGTGCCAGCAGCCGATACGACAGGCCGTGGGAGACCCAGTACTTC. Protein product: CASSRYDRPWETQYF. The variable domain in full, with the rest retrieved from reference TRBV7-8 and TRBJ2-5, is GAGVSQSPRYKVAKRGQDVALRCDPISGHVSLFWYQQALGQGPEFLTYFQNEAQLDKSGLPSDRFFAERPEGSVSTLKIQRTQQEDSAVYLCASSRYDRPWETQYFGPGTRLLVL.

V usage is TRBV19 and J usage is TRBJ1-1; D call uncertain. The CDR3 extends over 13 amino acids. Trimming took off 6 bases at V and 1 base at J, with 9 bases between the two ends. CDR1 LNHDA and CDR2 SQIVND come from the germline V gene (reference sequence). CDR3 coding DNA: TGTGCCAGTAGCGCCGGGAAGAACACTGAAGCTTTCTTT. Residues: CASSAGKNTEAFF.

This clonotype was detected only a few times. The chain couples TRBV7-8 to TRBJ2-5; 12 bases agree with TRBD2. Trimming took 3 bases from V and 4 from J; bases not matched to a gene: 6. This CDR3 spans 16 amino acids. The V gene's germline CDR1 is SGHVS and CDR2 FQNEAQ. CDR3 sequence reads: CASSFIRTSGVETQYF. CDR3 DNA: TGTGCCAGCAGCTTTATACGGACTAGCGGGGTAGAGACCCAGTACTTC.

This rearrangement joins TRBV12-5 to TRBJ2-5; 7 positions match TRBD2. CDR1 LGHNT and CDR2 FRNRAP come from the germline V gene. The CDR3 extends over 16 amino acids. The trim removed 0 bases at V and 2 bases at J, leaving 6 bases unmatched. This CDR3 is CASGLVEASGQETQYF. For the CDR3, the DNA is TGTGCTAGTGGTTTGGTCGAGGCTAGCGGACAAGAGACCCAGTACTTC.

The J gene is TRBJ1-3, the V gene TRBV5-1; D gene uncertain. V lost 4 bases to trimming and J lost 0 bases, with 8 bases between them. Germline CDR1 and CDR2: SGHRS and YFSETQ. CDR3 length: 14 amino acids. The CDR3 DNA reads TGCGCCAGCAGCCCGGAGGTCTCTGGAAACACCATATATTTT. It specifies CASSPEVSGNTIYF.

The genes are TRBV3-1 and TRBJ1-1; 10 bases map to TRBD1. Looked up from germline, CDR1 is LGHDT and CDR2 is YNNKEL (reference sequence). Trimming at V came to 4 bases and at J to 2 bases, leaving 7 bases not matched to a gene. CDR3 length: 16 amino acids. The chain's CDR3 is CASSRSGTGENTEAFF. CDR3 nucleotide sequence: TGTGCCAGCAGCCGTTCCGGGACAGGGGAAAACACTGAAGCTTTCTTT.